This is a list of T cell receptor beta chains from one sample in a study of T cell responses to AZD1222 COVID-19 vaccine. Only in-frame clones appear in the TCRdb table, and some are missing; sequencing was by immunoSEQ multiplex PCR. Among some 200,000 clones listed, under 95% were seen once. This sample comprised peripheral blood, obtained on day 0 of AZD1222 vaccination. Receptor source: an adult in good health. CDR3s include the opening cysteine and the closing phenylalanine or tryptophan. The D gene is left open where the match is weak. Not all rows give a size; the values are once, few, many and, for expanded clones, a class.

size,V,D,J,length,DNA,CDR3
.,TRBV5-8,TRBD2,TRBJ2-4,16,TGTGCCAGCAGCTTAGAAAACGCTAGCGGGAGAAGCATTCAGTACTTC,CASSLENASGRSIQYF
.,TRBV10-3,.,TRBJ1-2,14,TGTGCCATCAGTGAAGTAGGGAGGGACTATGGCTACACCTTC,CAISEVGRDYGYTF
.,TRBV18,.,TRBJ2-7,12,TGTGCCAGCTCACCTGAATCCTACGAGCAGTACTTC,CASSPESYEQYF
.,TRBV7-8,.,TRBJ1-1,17,TGTGCCAGCAGCAGACTGCAGGGGTGGGGCGCGAACACTGAAGCTTTCTTT,CASSRLQGWGANTEAFF
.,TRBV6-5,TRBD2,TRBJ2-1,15,TGTGCCAGCAGTTACTGGGGGGAGGGCCGTTATGAGCAGTTCTTC,CASSYWGEGRYEQFF
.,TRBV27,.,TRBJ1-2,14,TGTGCCAGCAGTTTAGGCAGGGTGGGCTATGGCTACACCTTC,CASSLGRVGYGYTF
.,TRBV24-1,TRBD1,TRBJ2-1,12,TGTGCCACGGGACAGGGGAACAATGAGCAGTTCTTC,CATGQGNNEQFF
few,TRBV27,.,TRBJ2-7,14,TGTGCCAGCAGTTTAATCTGGGGTTCCTACGAGCAGTACTTC,CASSLIWGSYEQYF
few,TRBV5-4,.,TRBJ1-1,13,TGTGCCAGCAGCGTTGCCTTAAACACTGAAGCTTTCTTT,CASSVALNTEAFF
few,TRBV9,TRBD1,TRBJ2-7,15,TGTGCCAGCAGCGAGTCCGGGACAGCTCGCTACGAGCAGTACTTC,CASSESGTARYEQYF
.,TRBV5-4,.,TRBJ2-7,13,TGTGCCAGCAGCCACCCAGCCACATACGAGCAGTACTTC,CASSHPATYEQYF
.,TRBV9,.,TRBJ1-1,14,TGTGCCAGCAGCGTAGGGGGGGCTAACACTGAAGCTTTCTTT,CASSVGGANTEAFF
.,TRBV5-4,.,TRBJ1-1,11,TGTGCCAGCAGCGCAGGCACTGAAGCTTTCTTT,CASSAGTEAFF
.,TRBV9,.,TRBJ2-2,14,TGTGCCAGCAGCTCCCGCGGGGACCCCGGGGAGCTGTTTTTT,CASSSRGDPGELFF
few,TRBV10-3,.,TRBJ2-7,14,TGTGCCATCAGAGAGACACCCCAGTCCTACGAGCAGTACTTC,CAIRETPQSYEQYF
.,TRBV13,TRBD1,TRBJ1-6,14,TGTGCCAGCAGCTCGACAGGGTATAATTCACCCCTCCACTTT,CASSSTGYNSPLHF
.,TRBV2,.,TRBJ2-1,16,TGTGCCAGCAGTGAAGGTATTGACAAATCCTACAATGAGCAGTTCTTC,CASSEGIDKSYNEQFF
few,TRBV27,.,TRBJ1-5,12,TGTGCCAGCAGGCACAGGAATCAGCCCCAGCATTTT,CASRHRNQPQHF
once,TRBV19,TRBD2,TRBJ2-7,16,TGTGCCAGTAGTACCCCGGGGCGGGGGTCTGCCTACGAGCAGTACTTC,CASSTPGRGSAYEQYF
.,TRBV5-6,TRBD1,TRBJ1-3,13,TGTGCCAGCAGCGTTAGGGGGCCAAACACCATATATTTT,CASSVRGPNTIYF
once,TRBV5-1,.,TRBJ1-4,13,TGCGCCAGCAGCTTGGGGGCAAATGAAAAACTGTTTTTT,CASSLGANEKLFF
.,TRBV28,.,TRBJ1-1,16,TGTGCCAGCAGTTTCCCTATAGGGGGGGCTGATACTGAAGCTTTCTTT,CASSFPIGGADTEAFF
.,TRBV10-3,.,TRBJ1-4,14,TGTGCCATCAGTGAGGGACAGCCTAATGAAAAACTGTTTTTT,CAISEGQPNEKLFF
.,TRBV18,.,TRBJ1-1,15,TGTGCCAGCTCACCGGGGGGGGCCTTTAACACTGAAGCTTTCTTT,CASSPGGAFNTEAFF
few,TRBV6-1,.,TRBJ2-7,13,TGTGCCAGCAGTGAAAGCAGCACCTACGAGCAGTACTTC,CASSESSTYEQYF
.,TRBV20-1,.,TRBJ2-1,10,TGCAGTGTGCAGGGAAATGAGCAGTTCTTC,CSVQGNEQFF
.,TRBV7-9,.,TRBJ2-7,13,TGTGCCAGCAGCTTAGCGGACGCCGGGAGGCAGTACTTC,CASSLADAGRQYF
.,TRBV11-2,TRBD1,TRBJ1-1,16,TGTGCCAGCAGTTTCCTTTCCGGGACAGGGGACACTGAAGCTTTCTTT,CASSFLSGTGDTEAFF
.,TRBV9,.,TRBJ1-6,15,TGTGCCAGCAGCGTAGTAGAGGGGGTAGGTTCACCCCTCCACTTT,CASSVVEGVGSPLHF
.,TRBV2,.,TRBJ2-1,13,TGTGCCAGCAAGGGCCCCGCCTACAATGAGCAGTTCTTC,CASKGPAYNEQFF
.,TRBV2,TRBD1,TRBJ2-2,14,TGTGCCAGCTCAGACAGGGGAAACACCGGGGAGCTGTTTTTT,CASSDRGNTGELFF
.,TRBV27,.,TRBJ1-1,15,TGTGCCAGCATCCCCTTGAGTCGGGCCGTACATGAAGCTTTCTTT,CASIPLSRAVHEAFF
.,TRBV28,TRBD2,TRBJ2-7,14,TGTGCCAGCAGCTTGGGAGGGACTCCGCGGGAGCAGTACTTC,CASSLGGTPREQYF
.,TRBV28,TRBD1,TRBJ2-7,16,TGTGCCAGCAGCCCAGCTGGACAGGAGAAATCCTACGAGCAGTACTTC,CASSPAGQEKSYEQYF
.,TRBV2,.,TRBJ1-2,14,TGTGCCAGCAGTGGTAGCGAGGCTAACTATGGCTACACCTTC,CASSGSEANYGYTF
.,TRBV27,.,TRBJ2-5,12,TGTGCCAGCGGCTCCATCCAAGAGACCCAGTACTTC,CASGSIQETQYF